The rows below give T cell receptor beta chains drawn from one sample of a study of tumor-infiltrating lymphocytes in glioblastoma multiforme. TCRdb passed the multiplex PCR reads through MiXCR, listing each CDR3 protein once. The sample has about 13,000 distinct CDR3 sequences, roughly 70% seen once. Sequences were obtained from brain tumor tissue. These receptors came from a male donor with glioblastoma. The CDR3 runs from the conserved cysteine through the conserved F or W. A D gene is named only where the DNA matches it firmly. Size values are once, few and many counts, or a class for expanded clones, and some rows have none.

>TRBJ2-7|NA|TRBV20-1|NA
TGCAGTGCTGCTGGGACAAGGATATCCTACGAGCAGTACTTC
CSAAGTRISYEQYF
>TRBJ2-5|NA|TRBV6-6|NA
TGTGCCAGCAGATACAGGGTCGACACCCAGTACTTC
CASRYRVDTQYF
>TRBJ2-1|NA|TRBV7-9|TRBD2
TGTGCCTGCAGCTTAAGTGGACTAGCGAACTCCTACAATGAGCAGTTCTTC
CACSLSGLANSYNEQFF
>TRBJ2-1|few|TRBV11-3|TRBD1
TGTGCCAGCAGCCCCGGACAGGGTGAGCAGTTCTTC
CASSPGQGEQFF
>TRBJ2-3|NA|TRBV11-2|NA
TGTGCCAGCAGCTTAGATTTGGGGGGAGTCCCAGATACGCAGTATTTT
CASSLDLGGVPDTQYF
>TRBJ1-5|NA|TRBV18|NA
TGTGCCAGCTCACGGACGTTTAGCAATCAGTCCCAGCATTTT
CASSRTFSNQSQHF
>TRBJ2-5|NA|TRBV11-2|NA
TGTGACAGCACCTCCTCGGTGGGGCGGGAGACCCAGTACTTC
CDSTSSVGRETQYF
>TRBJ2-2|NA|TRBV5-1|TRBD1
TGCGCCTGCAGCGAGGGACAGTGGAACACCGGGGAGCTGTTTTTT
CACSEGQWNTGELFF
>TRBJ2-1|NA|TRBV20-1|TRBD2
TGCAGTGCTAGTGCGGGAGGATCCTACAATGAGCAGTTCTTC
CSASAGGSYNEQFF
>TRBJ1-1|NA|TRBV30|NA
TGTGCCTGGAGTCCCCTGGGGATGAACATTGAAGCTTTCTTT
CAWSPLGMNIEAFF
>TRBJ1-1|NA|TRBV4-1|NA
TGCGCCAGTAGCCAAGACCCAGGAGCGAACACTGAAACTTTCTTT
CASSQDPGANTETFF
>TRBJ2-2|NA|TRBV11-2|TRBD2
TGTGCCAGCAGCCACGGACTAGACCCCGGAAAGCTGCTTTTT
CASSHGLDPGKLLF
>TRBJ1-2|NA|TRBV28|NA
TGTGCCAGCAGTGCGCCGGTGAAGGGTGGCTACACCTTC
CASSAPVKGGYTF
>TRBJ2-1|NA|TRBV3-1|NA
TGTGCCAGCAGCCAAGCCCCTAATGAGCAGTTCTTC
CASSQAPNEQFF
>TRBJ2-7|NA|TRBV11-2|NA
TGTGCCAGCAGCTTAGGGGTGGGCTCCTACGAGCAGTACTTC
CASSLGVGSYEQYF
>TRBJ2-1|many|TRBV11-3|NA
TGTGCCAGCAGCCCCCGGAACACCTACAATGAGCAGTTCTTC
CASSPRNTYNEQFF
>TRBJ2-7|NA|TRBV6-6|NA
TGTGCCAGCAGTTATAGTAGGGGTTACTATCAGTACTTC
CASSYSRGYYQYF
>TRBJ1-3|few|TRBV7-9|NA
TGTGCCAGCGGTGAGGGAAACACCATATATTTT
CASGEGNTIYF
>TRBJ1-6|medium-sized|TRBV4-2|NA
TGTGCCAGCAGCCAAGATCGGAGGTCTTCTCTGGGATCACCCCTCCACTTT
CASSQDRRSSLGSPLHF
>TRBJ2-7|NA|TRBV20-1|TRBD2
TGCAGTGCCAGAGCACTAGCGGGGGGCCTCGAGCAGTACTTC
CSARALAGGLEQYF
>TRBJ2-7|NA|TRBV12-3/TRBV12-4|TRBD2
TGTCCCAGCAGTTCCGGGGCTAGCGGGAAAGACTACGAGCAGTACTTC
CPSSSGASGKDYEQYF
>TRBJ2-7|few|TRBV20-1|TRBD2
TGCAGTGCTAGAGATGGACTAGCGGACGTGCAGTACTTC
CSARDGLADVQYF
>TRBJ2-1|NA|TRBV11-2|NA
TGTGCCAGCAGCTTAGAGTCTAGCATGTGCCGTGAGCAGTTCTTC
CASSLESSMCREQFF
>TRBJ2-1|NA|TRBV11-3|NA
TGTGCCAGCAGCTACGAACAGGGCGATGAGCAGTTCTTC
CASSYEQGDEQFF
>TRBJ2-2|many|TRBV7-9|NA
TGTGCCAGCAGCCCGGTACCCAAAAACACCGGGGAGCTGTTTTTT
CASSPVPKNTGELFF
>TRBJ2-1|NA|TRBV30|TRBD2
TGTGCCTTGGGGCGGGGGAATAAGCAGTTCTTC
CALGRGNKQFF
>TRBJ2-1|NA|TRBV11-2|TRBD2
TGTGCCAGCAGCATAGAGGGAGGGAATGAGCAGTTCTTC
CASSIEGGNEQFF
>TRBJ1-1|many|TRBV30|NA
TGTGCCTGGAGTACCCCCGGGGCGGCGAACACTGAAGCTTTCTTT
CAWSTPGAANTEAFF
>TRBJ2-7|NA|TRBV11-2|NA
TGTGCCAGCAGTTTAGCAGGGTTGTGGCAGTACTTC
CASSLAGLWQYF
>TRBJ2-3|NA|TRBV11-2|NA
TGTGCCAGCAGCTTTGGCCTTACCACAGATACGCAGTATTTT
CASSFGLTTDTQYF
>TRBJ2-7|NA|TRBV10-1|NA
TGCGCCAGCAGTGGAATTGGGATAGGGGATTTATACGAGCAGTGCTTC
CASSGIGIGDLYEQCF
>TRBJ2-1|NA|TRBV20-1|TRBD1
TGCAGTGATAGAGTCGGGACAGGGGGGCACAAAGAGCAGTTCTTC
CSDRVGTGGHKEQFF
>TRBJ2-4|NA|TRBV10-3|TRBD2
TGTGCCTTCAGTGAAGACGGGGGGAACATTCAGTACTTC
CAFSEDGGNIQYF
>TRBJ2-3|few|TRBV6-2/TRBV6-3|NA
TGTGCCAGCAGTCTCCGGGACTCCCCCGATACGCAGTATTTT
CASSLRDSPDTQYF
>TRBJ1-5|few|TRBV3-1|NA
TGTGCCAGCGCGTTGACAGCTAATCAGCCCCAGCATTTT
CASALTANQPQHF
>TRBJ2-3|NA|TRBV29-1|NA
TGCAGTGTTCTATCCAGGACGCCTGCGGGTACGCAGTATTTT
CSVLSRTPAGTQYF
>TRBJ2-7|NA|TRBV11-3|TRBD2
TGTGCCAGCAGCTTAGGACCCGGGGACTACGATCAGTACTTC
CASSLGPGDYDQYF
>TRBJ1-2|NA|TRBV6-5|NA
TGTGCCAGCAGACCCCCGGGGTTCGCTGGCTACACCTTC
CASRPPGFAGYTF
>TRBJ2-7|NA|TRBV20-1|NA
TGCAGTCCTAGAAAGCTCGACGAGCAGTACTTC
CSPRKLDEQYF
>TRBJ1-1|NA|TRBV6-5|NA
TGTGCCAGCAGTTACTCGATTATGCGAATGAACACTGAAGCTTTCTTT
CASSYSIMRMNTEAFF
>TRBJ1-5|NA|TRBV12-3/TRBV12-4|NA
TGTGCCAGCAGTCCGACCACAGGGCACTCCAATCAGCCCCAGCATTTT
CASSPTTGHSNQPQHF
>TRBJ2-5|NA|TRBV11-2|NA
TGTGCCAGCAGCGCCTATGTCGGTTTCCAAGAGACCCAGTACTTC
CASSAYVGFQETQYF
>TRBJ2-5|few|TRBV3-1|TRBD2
TGTGCCAGCAGCCAAGGAACTAGCGGGAGCCCGGAGACCCAGTACTTC
CASSQGTSGSPETQYF
>TRBJ1-1|NA|TRBV11-2|NA
TGTGCCAGCACCCCTACGGGCAAGAACACTGAAGCTTTCTTT
CASTPTGKNTEAFF
>TRBJ2-1|once|TRBV12-5|NA
TGTGCTAGTGGTTTGAGTCCTTACCGTTACAATGAACAGTCCTTC
CASGLSPYRYNEQSF
>TRBJ2-7|once|TRBV4-1|NA
TGCGCCAGCAGCCGAGGGACACAACCCGACTGCGAGCAGCACTTC
CASSRGTQPDCEQHF
>TRBJ2-3|NA|TRBV5-4|TRBD1
TGTGCCAGCAGTTTGGGGGACAGTGGAAGCACAGATACGCAGTATTTT
CASSLGDSGSTDTQYF
>TRBJ2-1|NA|TRBV11-2|NA
TGTGTCAGCAGTTTAGATAGGAGGGATGAGCAGTTCTTC
CVSSLDRRDEQFF
>TRBJ2-1|NA|TRBV6-2/TRBV6-3|NA
TGTGCCAGCAGTTACTCAGGCGGGGCTCTTTTCAATGAGAAGTTCTTC
CASSYSGGALFNEKFF
>TRBJ2-3|NA|TRBV11-2|NA
TGTGCCAGCAGCCTGCAGGGGGGGTGGACAGATACGCAGTATTTT
CASSLQGGWTDTQYF
>TRBJ2-3|NA|TRBV4-1|NA
TGCGCCAGCTGCCAAGATTTCTCCACAGATACGCAGTATTTT
CASCQDFSTDTQYF
>TRBJ2-3|NA|TRBV11-2|TRBD2
TGTGCCAGCAGCTTAGATTCGGGGGGTACGCAGTATTTT
CASSLDSGGTQYF
>TRBJ2-5|medium-sized|TRBV6-5|NA
TGTGCCAGCAGTTACCAGGGTCAAGAGACCCAGTACTTC
CASSYQGQETQYF
>TRBJ1-5|once|TRBV13|NA
TGTGCCAGCAGCTTAGAGGGAGGCAATCAGTCCCAGCATTTT
CASSLEGGNQSQHF
>TRBJ2-1|NA|TRBV6-1|NA
TGTGCCAGTGAAGAAGTCGTAGCATACAATGAGCAGTTCTTC
CASEEVVAYNEQFF
>TRBJ1-4|NA|TRBV5-1|TRBD1
TGCGCCAGCAGCTGGGAGACAGGGGGTTCAACTAATGAAAAACTGTTTTTT
CASSWETGGSTNEKLFF
>TRBJ1-6|NA|TRBV11-2|NA
TGTGCCAGCAGCTCGGGACTTCTTAATTCACCCCTCCACTTT
CASSSGLLNSPLHF